This T cell receptor beta chain was sequenced in a study of metastatic and nonmetastatic thyroid tumors. All patients reached thyroid surgery having received no treatment beforehand. This clone was seen ten or more times. This CDR3 has 15 amino acids. The V and J ends lost 1 base and 6 bases respectively, with 10 bases between them. Germline V gives CDR1 SEHNR, CDR2 FQNEAQ (reference sequence). Authors' analysis steps: A distant-metastasis classifier for papillary thyroid cancer was built using CDR3 differences across clinicopathological groups. TCRdb redid the clone calls on the PCR reads using MiXCR. TCRdb's processing, not the authors', yielded these V and J calls. The table lists 20,000 or so clones, approximately 11% of them singletons, with approximately 8.1% in the top ten.

V is TRBV7-9 and J is TRBJ1-6; no reliable D call. The material sequenced was blood. This TCR came from a female donor with papillary thyroid cancer or a benign thyroid nodule (not recorded which). Some clones in this sample may be carry-over from other donors' samples. The CDR3 bases are TGTGCCAGCAGCTTAGGTGGGCACCTTAATTCACCCCTCCACTTT. It translates to CASSLGGHLNSPLHF.